Presented here are 14 T cell receptor beta chains from one specimen sequenced in a study of CD8 T cells in Susac syndrome. An amount of RNA that ranged from roughly 0.5 to 1 ug was reverse transcribed with random hexamers. One entry per CDR3 protein, called by TCRdb with MiXCR from the immunoSEQ multiplex PCR reads. Among roughly 200,000 distinct CDR3 sequences, less than 95% were seen once, and the ten largest hold 0.1%. Sequenced input: CD4+ T cells from PBMCs. These receptors were collected from a human donor in good health.

The chain is built from TRBV20-1 and TRBJ2-4; D is perhaps TRBD2 (6 bases). Germline V gives CDR1 DFQATT, CDR2 SNEGSKA (reference sequence). V lost 1 base and J lost 1, with 8 bases in between. The length of the CDR3 is 14 residues. The CDR3 sequence is CSARGLGAKNIQYF. For the CDR3, the DNA is TGCAGTGCTAGAGGACTAGGGGCCAAAAACATTCAGTACTTC.

This chain joins TRBV6-2 or TRBV6-3 and TRBJ1-1, with D unclear. Germline V gives CDR1 MNHEY, CDR2 SVGEGT. The CDR3 is 14 amino acids. The V gene lost 2 bases and the J gene lost 1 base, with 8 bases spanning the gap. The CDR3, as DNA: TGTGCCAGCAGTTACCGCCCAAGGAACACTGAAGCTTTCTTT. Its protein is CASSYRPRNTEAFF.

This clonotype was recorded only once. J is TRBJ1-3 and V is TRBV29-1; a possible D gene is TRBD1 (5 bases). Deletions cut 4 bases from V and 2 bases from J, with 9 bases between. In germline, CDR1 is SQVTM, CDR2 ANQGSEA. CDR3 size: 13 residues. Written as DNA, the CDR3 is TGCAGCGTTGCCCCAGGGACTGGAAACACCATATATTTT. This sequence encodes CSVAPGTGNTIYF.

The chain carries TRBV28 and TRBJ1-2, with D perhaps TRBD1 (5 bases). The germline V gene encodes CDR1 MDHEN and CDR2 SYDVKM. Trimming took off 6 bases at V and 2 bases at J, with 19 bases between the two ends. This CDR3 spans 16 amino acids. The CDR3 DNA sequence: TGTGCCAGCAGCCGCAAAGGGTCGGGGCCAAACTATGGCTACACCTTC. Translating it yields CASSRKGSGPNYGYTF.

This chain uses TRBV3-1 with TRBJ2-5; 8 bases map to TRBD1. The CDR3 runs to 14 residues. Losses at the gene ends were 3 bases for V and 5 bases for J; bases not matched to a gene: 5. Germline assignment: CDR1 LGHDT and CDR2 YNNKEL (reference sequence). DNA for the CDR3: TGTGCCAGCAGCCAGTGGACAGGGCTGGAGACCCAGTACTTC. Its translation: CASSQWTGLETQYF.

The chain uses TRBV5-1 and TRBJ1-1; D unresolved. V was cut by 4 bases and J by 2 bases, with 12 bases left in between. CDR1 and CDR2 from the germline V gene are SGHRS and YFSETQ. This CDR3 is built from 14 residues. Written as DNA, the CDR3 is TGCGCCAGCAGCCAGAGCCCAACAAACACTGAAGCTTTCTTT. Translated, it gives CASSQSPTNTEAFF.

The V gene is TRBV27, the J gene TRBJ2-1; 9 nucleotides line up with TRBD2. Germline V lookup: CDR1 MNHEY, CDR2 SMNVEV (reference sequence). Trimming cost V 7 bases and J 5 bases; bases outside gene matches: 9. This CDR3 comprises 15 residues. The CDR3 DNA sequence: TGTGCCAGCACCCGGGCGGGAGGGTTAGACAATGAGCAGTTCTTC. Translating it yields CASTRAGGLDNEQFF.

This sequence joins TRBV20-1 and TRBJ2-5, with 8 bases identical to TRBD2. This CDR3 is 14 amino acids long. J was trimmed by 1 base and V by 5 bases; bases with no gene match: 6. Germline V gives CDR1 DFQATT, CDR2 SNEGSKA (reference sequence). CDR3 DNA: TGCAGTGCTCGTTTAGCGGGACTCCAAGAGACCCAGTACTTC. This encodes CSARLAGLQETQYF.

The rearrangement joins TRBV3-1 to TRBJ2-1; 14 positions agree with TRBD2. In germline, CDR1 is LGHDT, CDR2 YNNKEL (reference sequence). The CDR3 is 16 amino acids. Germline trimming cut 0 bases from V and 10 bases from J; bases unmatched to any gene: 5. In DNA form, the CDR3 reads TGTGCCAGCAGCCAAGAGACTAGCGGGAGGGCCACGGAGCAGTTCTTC. It is translated as CASSQETSGRATEQFF.

This clonotype was seen just once. The gene calls are TRBV29-1 and TRBJ1-4; D is uncertain. The CDR3 covers 12 residues. V was clipped by 5 bases and J by 5 bases, with 9 bases between them. Germline CDR1 reads SQVTM; CDR2 reads ANQGSEA. The CDR3 nucleotides are TGCAGCGTTCTGAACCAGAATGAAAAACTGTTTTTT. Amino acid sequence: CSVLNQNEKLFF.

The chain joins TRBV28 to TRBJ1-2, with D unclear. Trimming stripped 1 base from V and 8 bases from J, with 8 bases between. Germline CDR1 and CDR2: MDHEN and SYDVKM. The CDR3 sequence is 12 residues long. The CDR3 DNA follows: TGTGCCAGCAGTTTATTTCGGAACGGCTACACCTTC. Protein product: CASSLFRNGYTF.

V is TRBV6-2 or TRBV6-3 and J is TRBJ1-1; maybe TRBD1 (6 bases). V lost 10 bases, J lost 3 bases, and 15 bases lay in between. The CDR3 runs 13 residues. Germline V gives CDR1 MNHEY, CDR2 SVGEGT. In DNA, the CDR3 is TGTGCCACCATTGAGGGACAATACACTGAAGCTTTCTTT. Protein: CATIEGQYTEAFF.

The V and J genes are TRBV29-1 and TRBJ1-3; tentative D call: TRBD1 (6 bases). Germline V gene lookup returns CDR1 SQVTM and CDR2 ANQGSEA. The CDR3 runs 13 residues. Trimming removed 6 bases from V and 2 bases from J, with 11 bases in between. The CDR3 DNA reads as TGCAGCGTGACTTGGACAGCTGGAAACACCATATATTTT. The encoded protein is CSVTWTAGNTIYF.

This sequence joins TRBV25-1 and TRBJ2-5; D gene unclear. The ends were cut back, 0 bases at V and 4 bases at J, with 15 bases in the middle. The V gene's germline CDR1 is MGHDK and CDR2 SYGVNS. This CDR3 comprises 16 residues. The CDR3 protein is CASSEYETVGRETQYF. In DNA form, the CDR3 reads TGTGCCAGCAGTGAATATGAGACCGTTGGCCGAGAGACCCAGTACTTC.